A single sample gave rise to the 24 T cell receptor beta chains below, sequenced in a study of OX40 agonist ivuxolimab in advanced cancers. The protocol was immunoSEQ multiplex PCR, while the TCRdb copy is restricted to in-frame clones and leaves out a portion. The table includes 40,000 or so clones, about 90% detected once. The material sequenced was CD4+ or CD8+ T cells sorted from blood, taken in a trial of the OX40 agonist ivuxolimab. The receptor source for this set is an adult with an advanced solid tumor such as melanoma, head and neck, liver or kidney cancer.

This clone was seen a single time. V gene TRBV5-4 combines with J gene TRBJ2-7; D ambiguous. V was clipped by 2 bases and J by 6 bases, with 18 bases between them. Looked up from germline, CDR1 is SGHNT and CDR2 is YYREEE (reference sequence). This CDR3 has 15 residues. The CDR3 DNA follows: TGTGCCAGCAGCTTAGGCGGAACCGACCCGAGCGAGCAGTACGTC. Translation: CASSLGGTDPSEQYV.

The CDR3 coding sequence is TGTGCCAGCTCACCACCCTCTGGGTCCTACAATGAGCAGTTCTTC. It translates to CASSPPSGSYNEQFF. The rearrangement uses TRBV18 and TRBJ2-1; no firm D call. V was shortened by 0 bases and J by 1 base, with 7 bases between the two germline ends. Germline V gene lookup returns CDR1 KGHSH and CDR2 LQKENI. The CDR3 extends over 15 amino acids.

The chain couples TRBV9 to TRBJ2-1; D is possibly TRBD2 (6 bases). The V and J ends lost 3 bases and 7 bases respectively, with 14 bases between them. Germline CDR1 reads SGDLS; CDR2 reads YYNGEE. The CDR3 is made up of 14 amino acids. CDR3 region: CASSASGTPNEQFF. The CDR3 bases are TGTGCCAGCAGCGCCTCCGGGACTCCGAATGAGCAGTTCTTC.

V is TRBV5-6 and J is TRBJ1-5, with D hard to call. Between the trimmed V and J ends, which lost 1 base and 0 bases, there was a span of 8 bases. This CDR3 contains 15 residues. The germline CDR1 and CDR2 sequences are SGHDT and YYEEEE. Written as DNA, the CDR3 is TGTGCCAGCAGCTTGACGGGGAATAGCAATCAGCCCCAGCATTTT. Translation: CASSLTGNSNQPQHF.

CDR3 loop: CASSVEGGAGSNYGYTF. In DNA form, the CDR3 reads TGTGCCAGCAGCGTAGAGGGGGGCGCGGGCTCCAACTATGGCTACACCTTC. The rearrangement uses TRBV9 and TRBJ1-2, with a tentative D call TRBD1 (6 bases). V lost 0 bases and J lost 2, with 17 bases in between. The CDR3 is 17 residues long. Germline CDR1 SGDLS, CDR2 YYNGEE.

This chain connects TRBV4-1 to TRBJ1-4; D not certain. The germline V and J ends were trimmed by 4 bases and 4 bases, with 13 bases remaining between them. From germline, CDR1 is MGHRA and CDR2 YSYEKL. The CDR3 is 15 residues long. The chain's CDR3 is CASSLTVVNNEKLFF. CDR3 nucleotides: TGCGCCAGCAGCCTGACTGTGGTAAATAATGAAAAACTGTTTTTT.

The CDR3 protein is CASSGGYGTEAFF. The CDR3, as DNA: TGTGCCAGCAGTGGTGGGTATGGCACTGAAGCTTTCTTT. The chain carries TRBV11-3 and TRBJ1-1, with D unresolved. CDR3 length equals 13 residues. The V gene lost 6 bases and the J gene lost 4 bases, with 12 bases spanning the gap. CDR1 SGHNT and CDR2 YENEEA come from the germline V gene.

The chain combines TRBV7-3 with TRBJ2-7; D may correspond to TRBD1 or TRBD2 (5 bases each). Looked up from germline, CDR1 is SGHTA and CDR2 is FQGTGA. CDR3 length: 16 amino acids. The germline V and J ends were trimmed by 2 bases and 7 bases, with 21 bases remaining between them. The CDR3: CASSLETPGRWTEQYF. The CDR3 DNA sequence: TGTGCCAGCAGCTTAGAAACCCCGGGACGGTGGACGGAGCAGTACTTC. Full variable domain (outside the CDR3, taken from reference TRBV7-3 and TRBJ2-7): GAGVSQTPSNKVTEKGKYVELRCDPISGHTALYWYRQSLGQGPEFLIYFQGTGAADDSGLPNDRFFAVRPEGSVSTLKIQRTERGDSAVYLCASSLETPGRWTEQYFGPGTRLTVT.

DNA for the CDR3: TGTGCCAGCAGCCGGGACTCTTTGCTCTACGAGCAGTACTTC. Its translation is CASSRDSLLYEQYF. V usage is TRBV28 and J usage is TRBJ2-7; D may be TRBD2 (6 bases). This CDR3 has 14 amino acids. V shed 6 bases and J shed 3 bases, with 15 bases lying between them. CDR1 and CDR2 from the germline V gene are MDHEN and SYDVKM.

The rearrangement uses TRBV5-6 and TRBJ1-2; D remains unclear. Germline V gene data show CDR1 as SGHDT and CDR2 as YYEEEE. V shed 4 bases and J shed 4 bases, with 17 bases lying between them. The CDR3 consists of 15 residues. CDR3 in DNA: TGTGCCAGCAGCGTGAGCGGTGTCGGCCTCTATGGCTACACCTTC. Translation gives CASSVSGVGLYGYTF.

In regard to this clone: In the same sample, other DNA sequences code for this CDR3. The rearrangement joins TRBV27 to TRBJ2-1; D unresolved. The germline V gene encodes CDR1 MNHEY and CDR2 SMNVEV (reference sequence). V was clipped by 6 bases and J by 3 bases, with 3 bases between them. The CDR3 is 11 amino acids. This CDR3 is CASSLYNEQFF. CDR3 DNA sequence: TGTGCCAGCAGCCTCTACAATGAGCAGTTCTTC.

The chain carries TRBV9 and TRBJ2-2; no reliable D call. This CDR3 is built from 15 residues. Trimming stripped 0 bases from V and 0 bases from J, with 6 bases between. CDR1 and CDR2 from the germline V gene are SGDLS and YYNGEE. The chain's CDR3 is CASSVEAANTGELFF. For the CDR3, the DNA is TGTGCCAGCAGCGTAGAGGCAGCGAACACCGGGGAGCTGTTTTTT.

DNA of the CDR3: TGTGCCAGTAGTATAGCTTGGTACAATGAGCAGTTCTTC. This sequence encodes CASSIAWYNEQFF. This chain connects TRBV19 to TRBJ2-1, with D hard to call. V lost 1 base to trimming and J lost 4 bases, with 5 bases between them. The CDR3 sequence is 13 residues long. Germline V gene lookup returns CDR1 LNHDA and CDR2 SQIVND (reference sequence).

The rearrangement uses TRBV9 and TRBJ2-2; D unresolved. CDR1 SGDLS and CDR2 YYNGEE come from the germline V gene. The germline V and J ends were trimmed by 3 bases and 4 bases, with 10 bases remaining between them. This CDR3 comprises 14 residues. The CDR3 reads CASSASGSTGELFF. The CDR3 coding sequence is TGTGCCAGCAGCGCTAGTGGTAGCACCGGGGAGCTGTTTTTT.

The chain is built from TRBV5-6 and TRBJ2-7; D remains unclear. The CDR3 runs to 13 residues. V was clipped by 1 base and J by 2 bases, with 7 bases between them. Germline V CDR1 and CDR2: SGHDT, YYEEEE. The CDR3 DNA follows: TGTGCCAGCAGCTTGAGGTCTACCTACGAGCAGTACTTC. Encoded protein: CASSLRSTYEQYF.

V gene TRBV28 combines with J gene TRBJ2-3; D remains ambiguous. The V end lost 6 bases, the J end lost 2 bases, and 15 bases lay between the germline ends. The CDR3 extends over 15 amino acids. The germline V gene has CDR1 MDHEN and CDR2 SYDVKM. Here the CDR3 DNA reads TGTGCCAGCAGCCCTGAGATAAGGCCCACAGATACGCAGTATTTT. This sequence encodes CASSPEIRPTDTQYF.

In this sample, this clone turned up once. CDR3 bases: TGTGCCAGCAGCGTAAAGCCCGGCAGGGGGCGCCCCGGGGAGCTGTTTTTT. Protein product: CASSVKPGRGRPGELFF. J is TRBJ2-2 and V is TRBV9; 8 positions match TRBD1. Germline V gene data show CDR1 as SGDLS and CDR2 as YYNGEE. The CDR3 sequence is 17 residues long. J lost 6 bases, V lost 1 base, and 11 bases had no gene match.

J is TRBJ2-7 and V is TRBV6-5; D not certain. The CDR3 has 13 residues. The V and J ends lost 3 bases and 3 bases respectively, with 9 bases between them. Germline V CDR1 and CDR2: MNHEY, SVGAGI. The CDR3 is CASSYGLFYEQYF. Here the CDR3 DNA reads TGTGCCAGCAGTTATGGGCTCTTCTACGAGCAGTACTTC.

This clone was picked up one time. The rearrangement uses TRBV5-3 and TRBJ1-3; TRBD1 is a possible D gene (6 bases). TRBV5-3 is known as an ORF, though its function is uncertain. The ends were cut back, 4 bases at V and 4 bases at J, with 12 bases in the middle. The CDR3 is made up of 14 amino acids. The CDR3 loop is CARSRPGHGNTIYF. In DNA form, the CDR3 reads TGTGCCAGAAGCCGACCGGGACACGGAAACACCATATATTTT.

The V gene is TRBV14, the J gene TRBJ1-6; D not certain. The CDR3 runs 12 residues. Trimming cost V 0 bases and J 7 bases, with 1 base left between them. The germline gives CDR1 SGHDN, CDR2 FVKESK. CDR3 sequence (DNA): TGTGCCAGCAGCCAAGAGAATTCACCCCTCCACTTT. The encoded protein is CASSQENSPLHF. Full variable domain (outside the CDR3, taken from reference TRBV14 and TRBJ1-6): EAGVTQFPSHSVIEKGQTVTLRCDPISGHDNLYWYRRVMGKEIKFLLHFVKESKQDESGMPNNRFLAERTGGTYSTLKVQPAELEDSGVYFCASSQENSPLHFGNGTRLTVT.

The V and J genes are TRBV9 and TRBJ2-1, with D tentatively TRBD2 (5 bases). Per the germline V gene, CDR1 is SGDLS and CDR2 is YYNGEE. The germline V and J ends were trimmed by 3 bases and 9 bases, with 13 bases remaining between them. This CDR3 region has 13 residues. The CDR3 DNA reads TGTGCCAGCAGCGCCGGATCAGGAGGTGAGCAGTTCTTC. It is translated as CASSAGSGGEQFF.

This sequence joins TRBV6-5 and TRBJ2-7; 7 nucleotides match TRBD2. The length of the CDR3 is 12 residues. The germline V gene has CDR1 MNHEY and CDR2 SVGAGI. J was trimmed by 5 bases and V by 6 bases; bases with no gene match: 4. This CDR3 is CASSPGGNEQYF. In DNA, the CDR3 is TGTGCCAGCAGCCCCGGGGGGAACGAGCAGTACTTC.

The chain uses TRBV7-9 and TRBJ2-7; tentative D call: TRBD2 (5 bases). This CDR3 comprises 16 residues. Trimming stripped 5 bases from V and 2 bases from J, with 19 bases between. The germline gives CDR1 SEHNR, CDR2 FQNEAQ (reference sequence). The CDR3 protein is CASSPIEGNGAYEQYF. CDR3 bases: TGTGCCAGCAGCCCTATAGAGGGTAACGGAGCCTACGAGCAGTACTTC.

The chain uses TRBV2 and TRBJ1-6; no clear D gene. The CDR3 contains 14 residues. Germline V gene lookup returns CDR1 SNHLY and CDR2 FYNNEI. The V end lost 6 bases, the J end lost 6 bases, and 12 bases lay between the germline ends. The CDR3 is CASRPGEGNSPLHF. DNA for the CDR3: TGTGCCAGCAGACCCGGGGAAGGTAATTCACCCCTCCACTTT.